This TCR beta chain came from a study of CD8 T cells in Susac syndrome. The germline gives CDR1 MNHEY, CDR2 SVGAGI. This CDR3 has 14 amino acids. Trimming pared 0 bases from V and 3 bases from J, leaving 8 bases between. Healthy donors served as the controls. They were matched for age and sex. Random hexamers served to reverse transcribe roughly 0.5 to 1 ug RNA. TCRdb re-analysed the immunoSEQ multiplex PCR reads in MiXCR, keeping a single row per CDR3 protein. Among about 200,000 distinct CDR3 sequences listed, roughly 94% were seen once. A single count supports this clonotype. The chain uses TRBV6-5 and TRBJ2-5; no reliable D call. The sequencing input was CD4+ T cells from PBMCs. The receptor comes from a human donor in good health. CDR3 sequence (DNA): TGTGCCAGCAGTTACTCATACGAGGAAGAGACCCAGTACTTC. It yields the protein CASSYSYEEETQYF.